Listed below are T cell receptor beta chains from one sample, sequenced in a study of T cell changes during pregnancy in multiple sclerosis. Profiling relied on immunoSEQ multiplex PCR, and the TCRdb table lists in-frame clones only, not all of them. The sample contains around 56,000 clones, roughly nine tenths of which appear only once. Sequencing was performed on CD4+ T cells from peripheral blood mononuclear cells, taken in the third trimester of pregnancy. Receptors originate from a female donor with multiple sclerosis, enrolled in a pregnancy study. Both conserved end residues are part of each CDR3. Fields, in order: J gene, V gene, clone size, D gene, CDR3 DNA, CDR3 protein. D genes are given only for firm matches. Size values are once, few and many counts, or a class for expanded clones, and some rows have none.

>TRBJ2-3|TRBV7-8|.|.
TGTGCCAGCAGCCAAGGACTTCTATGGGATACGCAGTATTTT
CASSQGLLWDTQYF
>TRBJ2-3|TRBV7-9|.|TRBD2
TGTGCCAGCACTCCAGTCTTTAGCGGGGGGGCGGATACGCAGTATTTT
CASTPVFSGGADTQYF
>TRBJ2-6|TRBV5-4|.|TRBD1
TGTGCCAGCAGCTGGGGACAGGGGGCGTCTGGGGCCAACGTCCTGACTTTC
CASSWGQGASGANVLTF
>TRBJ2-1|TRBV27|.|.
TGTGCCAGCAGTTTATGGGGGGAGAATGAGCAGTTCTTC
CASSLWGENEQFF
>TRBJ1-2|TRBV4-3|.|.
TGCGCCAGCAGCCAAGATATCTCGGGATGGAATGGCTACACCTTC
CASSQDISGWNGYTF
>TRBJ1-1|TRBV7-2|.|.
TGTGCCAGCAGGGCCGACAGGAACACTGAAGCTTTCTTT
CASRADRNTEAFF
>TRBJ1-3|TRBV6-1|.|TRBD1
TGTGCCAGCAGTGTGCTCTGGCCCGGGACAGGGAATTGGCGAAACACCATATATTTT
CASSVLWPGTGNWRNTIYF
>TRBJ1-5|TRBV19|.|.
TGTGCCAGTAGTCGCCTGACCTTCAGGCAGCCCCAGCATTTT
CASSRLTFRQPQHF
>TRBJ1-2|TRBV7-2|.|TRBD1
TGTGCCAGCAGCTTGGCGACAGGGAGCTATGGCTACACCTTC
CASSLATGSYGYTF
>TRBJ2-1|TRBV2|once|TRBD1
TGTGCCAGCACCGACAGGGAATCTTACAATGAGCAGTTCTTC
CASTDRESYNEQFF
>TRBJ2-1|TRBV18|.|TRBD2
TGTGCCAGCTCCCCCCTAGCGGGAGAGGTAAATGAGCAGTTCTTC
CASSPLAGEVNEQFF
>TRBJ2-1|TRBV4-1|.|TRBD1
TGCGCCAGCAGCCGCGGGACAGGGGGGCTAAATGAGCAGTTCTTC
CASSRGTGGLNEQFF
>TRBJ2-1|TRBV19|.|TRBD2
TGTGCCAGTAGTCCCGGACTAGCGGGGGGATCATCCTACAATGAGCAGTTCTTC
CASSPGLAGGSSYNEQFF
>TRBJ1-1|TRBV15|.|TRBD1
TGTGCCACCAGCAGAGATCGGGGGACAGGGCAGAGGGAAGCTTTCTTT
CATSRDRGTGQREAFF
>TRBJ1-1|TRBV7-9|few|.
TGTGCCAGCAGCCATGTGGCAGAAGCTTTCTTT
CASSHVAEAFF
>TRBJ2-1|TRBV7-3|.|TRBD2
TGTGCCAGCAGCAGGACTAGCGGGTTGAACAATGAGCAGTTCTTC
CASSRTSGLNNEQFF
>TRBJ1-1|TRBV19|.|.
TGTGCCAGTAGTATAGGACCCCTAAGGCGGACAGCACTCCTTCTCAACCGGGGAGCTTTCTTT
CASSIGPLRRTALLLNRGAFF
>TRBJ2-1|TRBV5-1|.|.
TGCGCCAGCAGCTTGGTGGCGGGGGCCCACTACAATGAGCAGTTCTTC
CASSLVAGAHYNEQFF
>TRBJ1-1|TRBV7-3|.|.
TGTGCCAGCAGCTTAACGAGTATAGCTGAAGCTTTCTTT
CASSLTSIAEAFF
>TRBJ2-7|TRBV11-2|once|TRBD2
TGTGCCAGCAGCTTACGAATGGCGGGGGAGGCCCTAGGGGCCTACGAGCAGTACTTC
CASSLRMAGEALGAYEQYF
>TRBJ2-5|TRBV19|.|TRBD2
TGTGCCAGTAGGAAGGCGGGGGGTTTAAAAGAGACCCAGTACTTC
CASRKAGGLKETQYF
>TRBJ2-7|TRBV28|.|.
TGTGCCAGCAGTGGGAGTCCCTACGAGCAGTACTTC
CASSGSPYEQYF
>TRBJ2-3|TRBV7-2|.|TRBD2
TGTGCCAGCAGCCTTGTCCCGGGACTAGCAGATACGCAGTATTTT
CASSLVPGLADTQYF
>TRBJ1-2|TRBV27|.|TRBD1
TGTGCCAGCGGATTCCTGGGACAGGGGAGCTATGGCTACACCTTC
CASGFLGQGSYGYTF
>TRBJ1-2|TRBV25-1|.|.
TGTGCCAGCAGTCTCGGAGGCTATGGCTACACCTTC
CASSLGGYGYTF
>TRBJ2-7|TRBV6-5|.|.
TGTGCCAGCAGTTTACAGGGGAGGTACGAGCAGTACTTC
CASSLQGRYEQYF
>TRBJ1-5|TRBV4-3|.|TRBD1
TGCGCCAGCAGCCAGCCGACAAGGGACAGGGAGAATCAGCCCCAGCATTTT
CASSQPTRDRENQPQHF
>TRBJ2-3|TRBV4-1|.|.
TGCGCCAGCAGCCTCTCTAGCTCAGATACGCAGTATTTT
CASSLSSSDTQYF